Included here is one T cell receptor beta chain sequence, with context. The protocol was immunoSEQ multiplex PCR, while the TCRdb copy is restricted to in-frame clones and leaves out a portion. Altogether 180,000 or so clones are present, approximately 87% being singletons, with the ten largest covering about 4.4%. The length of the CDR3 is 14 residues. Looked up from germline, CDR1 is SGHDN and CDR2 is FVKESK. With 5 bases clipped from V and 5 bases from J, the junction kept 6 bases outside the gene matches. This entry is derived from a study of blood T cell repertoires in COVID-19. Study as a whole: In each case, the material was cDNA or gDNA derived from T cells, B-cell-depleted T cells, or PBMCs.

The V call is TRBV14, the J call TRBJ2-3, with 8 bases aligning to TRBD2. The source of this sequence is a woman between 50 and 59 years old who had recovered from COVID-19. The sequenced sample was PBMCs or T cells enriched from blood (not recorded which). The CDR3 protein is CASSSGLARDTQYF. CDR3 in DNA: TGTGCCAGCAGCTCCGGACTAGCTAGAGATACGCAGTATTTT.